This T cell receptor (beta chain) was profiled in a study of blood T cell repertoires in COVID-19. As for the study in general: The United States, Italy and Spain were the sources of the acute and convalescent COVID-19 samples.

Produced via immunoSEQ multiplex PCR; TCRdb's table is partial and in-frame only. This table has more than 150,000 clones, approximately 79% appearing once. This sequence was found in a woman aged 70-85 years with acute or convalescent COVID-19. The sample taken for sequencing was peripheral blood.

The CDR3 DNA is TGTGCCAGCAGCGTCCAAAGCGGGGGTTTCGGCTACACCTTC. It encodes CASSVQSGGFGYTF. This chain uses TRBV9 with TRBJ1-2, with D possibly TRBD1 on 5 matching bases. Germline loops: CDR1 SGDLS, CDR2 YYNGEE. The V gene lost 2 bases and the J gene lost 8 bases, with 16 bases spanning the gap. The CDR3 has 14 amino acids.